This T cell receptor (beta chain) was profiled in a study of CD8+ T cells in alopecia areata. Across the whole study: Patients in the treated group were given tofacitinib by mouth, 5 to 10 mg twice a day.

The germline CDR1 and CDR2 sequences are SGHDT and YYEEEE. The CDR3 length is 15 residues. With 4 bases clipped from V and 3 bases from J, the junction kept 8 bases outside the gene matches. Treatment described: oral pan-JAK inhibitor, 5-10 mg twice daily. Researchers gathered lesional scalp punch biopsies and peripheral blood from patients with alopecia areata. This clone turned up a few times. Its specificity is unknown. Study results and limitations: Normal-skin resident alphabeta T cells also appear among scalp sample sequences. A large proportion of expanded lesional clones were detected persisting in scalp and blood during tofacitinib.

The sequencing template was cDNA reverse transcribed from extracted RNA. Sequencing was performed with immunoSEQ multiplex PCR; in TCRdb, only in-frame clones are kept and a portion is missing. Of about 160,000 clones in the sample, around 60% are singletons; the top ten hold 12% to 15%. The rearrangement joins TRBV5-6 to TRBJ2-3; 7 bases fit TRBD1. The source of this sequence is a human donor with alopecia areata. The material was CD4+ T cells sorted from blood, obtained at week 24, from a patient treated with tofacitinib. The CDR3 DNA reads TGTGCCAGCAGCCTCCTGACAGGGCCTACAGATACGCAGTATTTT. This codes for CASSLLTGPTDTQYF.